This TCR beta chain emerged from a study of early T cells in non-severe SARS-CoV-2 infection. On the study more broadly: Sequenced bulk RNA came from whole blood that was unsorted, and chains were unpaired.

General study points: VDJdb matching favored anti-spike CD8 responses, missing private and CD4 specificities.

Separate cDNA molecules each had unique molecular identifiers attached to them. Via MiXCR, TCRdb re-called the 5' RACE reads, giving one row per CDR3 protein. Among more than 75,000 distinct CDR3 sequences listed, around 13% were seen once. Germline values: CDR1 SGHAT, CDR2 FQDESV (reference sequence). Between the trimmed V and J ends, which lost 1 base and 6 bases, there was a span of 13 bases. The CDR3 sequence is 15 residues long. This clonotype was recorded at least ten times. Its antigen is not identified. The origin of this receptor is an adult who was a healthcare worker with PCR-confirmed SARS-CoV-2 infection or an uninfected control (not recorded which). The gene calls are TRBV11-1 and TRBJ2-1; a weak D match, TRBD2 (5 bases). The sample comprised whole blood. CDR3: CASSLGASRTNEQFF. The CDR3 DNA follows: TGTGCCAGCAGCTTAGGGGCTAGCCGAACCAATGAGCAGTTCTTC.